What follows are 28 T cell receptor beta chains derived from one specimen sequenced in a study of vaccination effects on CD4 cells after COVID-19. Assay: immunoSEQ multiplex PCR; the TCRdb copy retains only in-frame clones and omits some. Among over 25,000 clones listed, roughly 80% were seen once. Their cognate antigens are unknown. Sequencing followed a ViraFEST assay step that expanded antigen-specific CD4+ T cells with viral peptide pools. Cells that had been cultured for roughly eleven days were the source of isolated CD4+ T cells. Everyone in the study got two shots of either the BNT162b2 or mRNA-1273 vaccine. Specimen: CD4+ T cells from PBMCs cultured with HCoV-NL63 spike peptides, collected after COVID-19 vaccination. These receptors all stem from a human donor who received a COVID-19 vaccine. Some clones in this sample may be carry-over from other donors' samples.

The chain joins TRBV28 to TRBJ2-1; a possible D gene is TRBD1 (6 bases). The germline V gene has CDR1 MDHEN and CDR2 SYDVKM. CDR3 length: 16 amino acids. V was cut by 4 bases and J by 0 bases, with 13 bases left in between. The CDR3 nucleotides read TGTGCCAGCAGTTCTCCCCAGGGGATCTCCTACAATGAGCAGTTCTTC. This codes for CASSSPQGISYNEQFF.

This clone appeared a single time. This chain joins TRBV6-5 and TRBJ2-7; possibly TRBD1 for D (6 bases). CDR1 and CDR2 from the germline V gene are MNHEY and SVGAGI. This CDR3 comprises 14 residues. With 5 bases removed from V and 7 bases from J, the gap between germline ends came to 18 bases. CDR3 loop: CASSPPGTIREQYV. The CDR3 DNA follows: TGTGCCAGCAGTCCCCCTGGGACAATCCGGGAGCAGTACGTC.

The V gene is TRBV5-1, the J gene TRBJ2-1, with D perhaps given as TRBD1 or TRBD2 (7 bases each). The length of the CDR3 is 16 residues. The V gene's germline CDR1 is SGHRS and CDR2 YFSETQ. Trimming cost V 0 bases and J 10 bases, with 20 bases left between them. The CDR3 loop reads CASSLEAGGAVREQFF. The CDR3 bases are TGCGCCAGCAGCTTGGAGGCAGGGGGGGCAGTTCGGGAGCAGTTCTTC.

The genes are TRBV2 and TRBJ1-1; 8 nucleotides line up with TRBD1. Trimming at V came to 3 bases and at J to 6 bases, leaving 9 bases not matched to a gene. The CDR3 runs to 15 residues. The V gene's germline CDR1 is SNHLY and CDR2 FYNNEI. DNA of the CDR3: TGTGCCAGCAGTGAGTTTAGACAGGGGAGCCCTGAAGCTTTCTTT. As protein: CASSEFRQGSPEAFF.

The chain uses TRBV19 and TRBJ1-2; 7 nucleotides agree with TRBD1. After removal of 4 bases from V and 6 bases from J, the junction contained 11 bases not matched to a gene. The CDR3 is made up of 15 amino acids. Germline CDR1 LNHDA, CDR2 SQIVND (reference sequence). This CDR3 reads CASSTQDRHLNGYTF. DNA of the CDR3: TGTGCCAGTAGTACCCAGGACAGGCACCTGAATGGCTACACCTTC.

This clone appeared a single time. The chain joins TRBV28 to TRBJ1-5; weak D call: TRBD1 (5 bases). V was pared by 7 bases and J by 5 bases, with 12 bases between. The CDR3 runs to 13 residues. In germline, CDR1 is MDHEN, CDR2 SYDVKM. In nucleotides, the CDR3 is TGTGCCAGCAACCCAGGGAGAGATCAGCCCCAGCATTTT. This sequence encodes CASNPGRDQPQHF.

This rearrangement joins TRBV12-5 to TRBJ2-1; D call uncertain. Germline CDR1 reads LGHNT; CDR2 reads FRNRAP. This CDR3 contains 12 residues. Trimming pared 7 bases from V and 3 bases from J, leaving 7 bases between. This CDR3 is CASALDYNEQFF. Written as DNA, the CDR3 is TGTGCTAGTGCCCTGGACTACAATGAGCAGTTCTTC.

The V and J genes are TRBV6-2 or TRBV6-3 and TRBJ2-5; maybe TRBD1 (5 bases). Germline V gene lookup returns CDR1 MNHEY and CDR2 SVGEGT. The CDR3 is made up of 15 amino acids. V lost 1 base to trimming and J lost 4 bases, with 13 bases between them. CDR3 amino acids: CASSYLGQVLETQYF. The CDR3 nucleotides are TGTGCCAGCAGTTACTTAGGACAAGTGCTAGAGACCCAGTACTTC.

The chain combines TRBV9 with TRBJ2-5, with 16 nucleotides matching TRBD2. The V gene end was trimmed by 4 bases and the J gene end by 3 bases; junction bases not matched to a gene: 3. The CDR3 has 16 amino acids. The germline gives CDR1 SGDLS, CDR2 YYNGEE. The CDR3 sequence is CASSHGTSGGEETQYF. The CDR3 DNA reads TGTGCCAGCAGCCATGGGACTAGCGGGGGGGAAGAGACCCAGTACTTC.

The J gene is TRBJ2-2, the V gene TRBV19; no firm D call. Between the trimmed V and J ends, which lost 4 bases and 3 bases, there was a span of 9 bases. This CDR3 spans 14 amino acids. Germline CDR1 LNHDA, CDR2 SQIVND (reference sequence). CDR3 sequence: CASSTIRDTGELFF. CDR3 nucleotide sequence: TGTGCCAGTAGTACGATTCGGGACACCGGGGAGCTGTTTTTT.

V and J are TRBV7-2 and TRBJ2-3; 7 bases agree with TRBD1. Losses at the gene ends were 5 bases for V and 7 bases for J; bases not matched to a gene: 6. The CDR3 consists of 13 residues. The V gene's germline CDR1 is SGHTA and CDR2 FQGNSA. The chain's CDR3 is CASSPGTAYTQYF. The CDR3 nucleotides read TGTGCCAGCAGCCCCGGGACAGCTTATACGCAGTATTTT.

This rearrangement joins TRBV2 to TRBJ2-2; no reliable D call. The CDR3 runs 14 residues. Germline V gives CDR1 SNHLY, CDR2 FYNNEI. V was trimmed by 5 bases and J by 2 bases, leaving 9 bases between them. The CDR3 loop reads CASSLTVNTGELFF. DNA for the CDR3: TGTGCCAGCAGTTTGACTGTAAACACCGGGGAGCTGTTTTTT.

The DNA for the CDR3 is TGTGCCAGTAGTATTCCAGGGGGGCGGGACATTCAGTACTTC. Protein product: CASSIPGGRDIQYF. J is TRBJ2-4 and V is TRBV19, with D perhaps TRBD1 (7 bases). Trimming stripped 3 bases from V and 8 bases from J, with 14 bases between. Looked up from germline, CDR1 is LNHDA and CDR2 is SQIVND (reference sequence). This CDR3 is 14 amino acids long.

This sequence joins TRBV3-1 (or the pseudogene TRBV3-2) and TRBJ1-2; D is perhaps TRBD1 (6 bases). V lost 2 bases and J lost 2, with 12 bases in between. This CDR3 is 15 amino acids long. The germline V gene has CDR1 LGHDT and CDR2 YNNKEL (reference sequence). The CDR3: CASSQLGRGNYGYTF. In nucleotides, the CDR3 is TGTGCCAGCAGCCAATTGGGCAGGGGCAACTATGGCTACACCTTC.

This sequence joins TRBV2 and TRBJ1-1; D is possibly TRBD1 (6 bases). The V gene's germline CDR1 is SNHLY and CDR2 FYNNEI. There are 14 residues in the CDR3. The V gene lost 2 bases and the J gene lost 6 bases, with 13 bases spanning the gap. The CDR3 spells CASSERGQRAEAFF. CDR3 nucleotide sequence: TGTGCCAGCAGTGAAAGGGGACAAAGGGCTGAAGCTTTCTTT.

The chain is built from TRBV30 and TRBJ2-3; TRBD2 might be the D (7 bases). CDR1 and CDR2 (germline): GTSNPN, SVGIG (reference sequence). This CDR3 spans 15 amino acids. The germline V and J ends were trimmed by 0 bases and 1 base, with 11 bases remaining between them. The CDR3 DNA is TGTGCCTGGAGTGTAGGGGGGGTTGGCACAGATACGCAGTATTTT. As protein: CAWSVGGVGTDTQYF.

This rearrangement joins TRBV7-2 to TRBJ2-3; 10 bases fit TRBD2. Germline V lookup: CDR1 SGHTA, CDR2 FQGNSA. J was trimmed by 2 bases and V by 1 base; bases with no gene match: 9. There are 18 residues in the CDR3. This CDR3 is CASSLGGLAGAITDTQYF. Written as DNA, the CDR3 is TGTGCCAGCAGCTTAGGGGGGCTAGCGGGGGCGATCACAGATACGCAGTATTTT.

This clone is a singleton in its sample. The chain combines TRBV10-3 with TRBJ2-3; D may be TRBD1 (5 bases). Germline-derived CDR1 and CDR2 are ENHRY and SYGVKD. The length of the CDR3 is 14 residues. Trimming shortened V by 4 bases and J by 0 bases, and 8 bases separated the two germline ends. The CDR3 DNA follows: TGTGCCATCAGTGTAGGGGTAAGCACAGATACGCAGTATTTT. The encoded protein is CAISVGVSTDTQYF.

This clone was counted a few times. The chain is built from TRBV3-1 (or the pseudogene TRBV3-2) and TRBJ2-1, with TRBD2 as a possible D gene (6 bases). The CDR3 is made up of 17 amino acids. Per germline, CDR1 LGHDT and CDR2 YNNKEL (reference sequence). V was trimmed by 2 bases and J by 0 bases, leaving 14 bases between them. The CDR3 is CASSQPGRGSSYNEQFF. The DNA of the CDR3 is TGTGCCAGCAGCCAACCTGGACGGGGGAGCTCCTACAATGAGCAGTTCTTC.

This chain links TRBV7-2 with TRBJ1-2; 7 positions match TRBD1. The CDR3 is 15 amino acids. CDR1 and CDR2 from the germline V gene are SGHTA and FQGNSA. V was clipped by 0 bases and J by 0 bases; unmatched bases: 1. This chain's CDR3 is CASSLAGTANYGYTF. DNA for the CDR3: TGTGCCAGCAGCTTAGCCGGGACAGCTAACTATGGCTACACCTTC.

This clone was observed a few times. This rearrangement joins TRBV27 to TRBJ1-5; D gene unclear. The germline V and J ends were trimmed by 0 bases and 4 bases, with 7 bases remaining between them. CDR3 length equals 14 residues. CDR1 is MNHEY and CDR2 is SMNVEV in the germline V gene (reference sequence). The CDR3 DNA sequence: TGTGCCAGCAGTTTATCGTGGGTTAATCAGCCCCAGCATTTT. Amino acid sequence: CASSLSWVNQPQHF.

The rearrangement joins TRBV11-3 to TRBJ2-5, with D perhaps being TRBD1 or TRBD2 (5 bases each). This CDR3 is 14 amino acids long. Germline-derived CDR1 and CDR2 are SGHNT and YENEEA. V lost 5 bases to trimming and J lost 5 bases, with 15 bases between them. The CDR3: CASSPGGWGETQYF. CDR3 DNA sequence: TGTGCCAGCAGCCCCGGTGGTTGGGGGGAGACCCAGTACTTC.

Comments on this clone: Other DNA sequences in the same sample also yield this CDR3. The chain carries TRBV18 and TRBJ2-7; 8 bases fit TRBD1. The germline V gene encodes CDR1 KGHSH and CDR2 LQKENI. This CDR3 region has 12 residues. The ends lost 5 bases at V and 6 bases at J; junction bases unmatched: 3. CDR3: CASSSGQGEQYV. The CDR3 DNA sequence: TGTGCCAGCTCATCAGGACAGGGCGAGCAGTACGTC.

The V call is TRBV28, the J call TRBJ1-6; perhaps TRBD1 as D (5 bases). V was pared by 6 bases and J by 0 bases, with 12 bases between. The CDR3 covers 16 residues. Germline CDR1 MDHEN, CDR2 SYDVKM. CDR3 residues: CASRWDSSSYNSPLHF. DNA of the CDR3: TGTGCCAGCAGATGGGACTCAAGCTCCTATAATTCACCCCTCCACTTT.

The J gene is TRBJ2-3, the V gene TRBV11-2; 13 bases map to TRBD2. The CDR3 length is 15 residues. V shed 4 bases and J 3 bases; nucleotides not matched to a gene: 1. Germline CDR1 reads SGHAT; CDR2 reads FQNNGV. The CDR3 bases are TGTGCCAGCAGCTGGACTAGCGGGGGAACAGATACGCAGTATTTT. This sequence encodes CASSWTSGGTDTQYF.

This clone was detected a few times. The chain carries TRBV24-1 and TRBJ2-2, with D possibly called TRBD1 or TRBD2 (6 bases each). Germline CDR1 and CDR2: KGHDR and SFDVKD. This CDR3 has 15 residues. The V and J ends lost 4 bases and 2 bases respectively, with 10 bases between them. The chain's CDR3 is CATSDPGGNTGELFF. Written as DNA, the CDR3 is TGTGCCACCAGTGACCCCGGGGGCAACACCGGGGAGCTGTTTTTT.

The V and J genes are TRBV7-2 and TRBJ1-6; D remains unclear. The CDR3 totals 18 residues. Germline CDR1 SGHTA, CDR2 FQGNSA. Trimming left V 1 base short and J 4 bases short, with 17 bases between. The CDR3 coding sequence is TGTGCCAGCAGCTTAGGGGCAGCCGTAACCCTTTATAATTCACCCCTCCACTTT. Amino acids: CASSLGAAVTLYNSPLHF.

V and J are TRBV4-2 and TRBJ2-7, with D unresolved. Trimming cost V 0 bases and J 5 bases, with 8 bases left between them. This CDR3 is built from 13 residues. Per the germline V gene, CDR1 is LGHNA and CDR2 is YNFKEQ. CDR3: CASSQDRNNEQYV. CDR3 bases: TGTGCCAGCAGCCAAGATCGGAACAACGAGCAGTACGTC.